The clone carrying this T cell receptor (beta chain) was seen once. Germline values: CDR1 SGHTA, CDR2 FQGNSA. The CDR3 consists of 14 residues. The ends lost 2 bases at V and 3 bases at J; junction bases unmatched: 4. The data are from a study of control samples from healthy donors and cancer patients. Sequenced by immunoSEQ multiplex PCR; TCRdb stores in-frame clones only, minus some. Of about 220,000 clones listed, roughly 94% are singletons. Sequenced sample: blood. This sequence originates from a man aged 50-60 years in good health. The chain combines TRBV7-2 with TRBJ2-7; TRBD1 agrees at 7 bases. The chain's CDR3 is CASSLWDRSYEQYF. For the CDR3, the DNA is TGTGCCAGCAGCTTATGGGACAGAAGCTACGAGCAGTACTTC.